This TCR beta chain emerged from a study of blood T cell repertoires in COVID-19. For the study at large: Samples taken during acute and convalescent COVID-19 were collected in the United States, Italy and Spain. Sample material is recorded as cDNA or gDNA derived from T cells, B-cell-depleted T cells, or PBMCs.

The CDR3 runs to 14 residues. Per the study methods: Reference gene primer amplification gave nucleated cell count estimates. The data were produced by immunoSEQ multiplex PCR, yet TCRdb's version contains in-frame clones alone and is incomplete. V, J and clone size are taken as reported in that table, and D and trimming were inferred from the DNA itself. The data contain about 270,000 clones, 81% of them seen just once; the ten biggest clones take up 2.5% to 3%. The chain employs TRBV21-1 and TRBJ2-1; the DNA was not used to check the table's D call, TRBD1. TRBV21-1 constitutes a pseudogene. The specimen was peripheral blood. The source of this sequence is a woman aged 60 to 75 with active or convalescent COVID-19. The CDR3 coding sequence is TGTGCCAGCAACCCGAGACAGGGGGGGAATGAGCAGTTCTTC. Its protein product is CASNPRQGGNEQFF.